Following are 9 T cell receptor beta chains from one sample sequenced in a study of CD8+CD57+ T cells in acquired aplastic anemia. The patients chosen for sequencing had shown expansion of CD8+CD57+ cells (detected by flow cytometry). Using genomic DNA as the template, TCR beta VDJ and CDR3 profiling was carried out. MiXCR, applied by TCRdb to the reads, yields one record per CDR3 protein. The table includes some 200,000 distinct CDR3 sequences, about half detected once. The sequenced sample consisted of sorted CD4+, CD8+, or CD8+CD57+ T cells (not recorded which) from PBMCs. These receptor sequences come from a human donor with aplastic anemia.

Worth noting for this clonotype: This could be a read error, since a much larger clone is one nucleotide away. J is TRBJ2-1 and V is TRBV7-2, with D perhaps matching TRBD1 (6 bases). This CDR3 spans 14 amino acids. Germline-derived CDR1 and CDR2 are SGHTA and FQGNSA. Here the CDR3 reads CASSLSNRDNGQFF. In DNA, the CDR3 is TGTGCCAGCAGCTTAAGTAACAGGGACAATGGGCAGTTCTTC.

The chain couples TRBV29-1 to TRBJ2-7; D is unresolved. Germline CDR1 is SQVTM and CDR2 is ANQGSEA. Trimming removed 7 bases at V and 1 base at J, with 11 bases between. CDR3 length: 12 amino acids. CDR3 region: CSAEAESYEQYF. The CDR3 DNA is TGCAGCGCCGAGGCCGAGTCCTACGAGCAGTACTTC.

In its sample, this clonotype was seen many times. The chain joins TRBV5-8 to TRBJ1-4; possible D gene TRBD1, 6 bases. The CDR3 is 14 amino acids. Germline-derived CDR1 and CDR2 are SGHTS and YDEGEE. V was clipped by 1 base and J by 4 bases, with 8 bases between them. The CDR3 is CASSLRTDNEKLFF. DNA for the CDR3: TGTGCCAGCAGCTTGAGGACAGATAATGAAAAACTGTTTTTT.

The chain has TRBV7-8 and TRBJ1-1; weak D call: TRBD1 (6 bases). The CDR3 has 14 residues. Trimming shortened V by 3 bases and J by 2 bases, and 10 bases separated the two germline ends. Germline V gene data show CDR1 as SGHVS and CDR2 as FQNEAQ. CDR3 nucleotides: TGTGCCAGCAGCTTGCGGGGGCGAAACACTGAAGCTTTCTTT. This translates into CASSLRGRNTEAFF.

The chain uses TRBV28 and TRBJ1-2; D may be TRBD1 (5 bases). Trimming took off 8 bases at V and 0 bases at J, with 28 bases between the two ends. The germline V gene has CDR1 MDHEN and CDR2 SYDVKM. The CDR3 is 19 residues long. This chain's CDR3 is CASRDTREGNGVANYGYTF. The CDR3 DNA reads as TGTGCCAGCCGAGACACCCGGGAGGGGAACGGCGTCGCTAACTATGGCTACACCTTC.

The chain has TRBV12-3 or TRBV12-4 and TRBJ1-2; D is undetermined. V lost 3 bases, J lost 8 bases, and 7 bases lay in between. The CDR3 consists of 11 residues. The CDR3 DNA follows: TGTGCCAGCAGTTTCCAGAACGGCTACACCTTC. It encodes CASSFQNGYTF.

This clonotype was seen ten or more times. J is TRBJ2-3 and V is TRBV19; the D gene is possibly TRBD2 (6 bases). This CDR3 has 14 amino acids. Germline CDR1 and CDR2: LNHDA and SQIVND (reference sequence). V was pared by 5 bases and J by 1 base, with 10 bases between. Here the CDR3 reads CASSPGTGTDTQYF. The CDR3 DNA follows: TGTGCCAGTAGTCCCGGGACTGGCACAGATACGCAGTATTTT.

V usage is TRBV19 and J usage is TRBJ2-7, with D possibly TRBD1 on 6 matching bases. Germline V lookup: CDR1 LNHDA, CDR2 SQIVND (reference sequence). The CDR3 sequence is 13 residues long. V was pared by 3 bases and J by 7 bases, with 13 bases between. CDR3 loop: CASSIEGVEEQYF. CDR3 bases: TGTGCCAGTAGTATTGAGGGGGTGGAAGAGCAGTACTTC.

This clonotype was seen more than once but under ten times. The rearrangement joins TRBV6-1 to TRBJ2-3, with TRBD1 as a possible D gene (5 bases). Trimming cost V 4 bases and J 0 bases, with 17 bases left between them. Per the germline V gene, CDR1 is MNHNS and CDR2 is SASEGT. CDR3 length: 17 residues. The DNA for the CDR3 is TGTGCCAGCAGTGGGAACTCTGGGCAGGGAAGCACAGATACGCAGTATTTT. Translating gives CASSGNSGQGSTDTQYF.